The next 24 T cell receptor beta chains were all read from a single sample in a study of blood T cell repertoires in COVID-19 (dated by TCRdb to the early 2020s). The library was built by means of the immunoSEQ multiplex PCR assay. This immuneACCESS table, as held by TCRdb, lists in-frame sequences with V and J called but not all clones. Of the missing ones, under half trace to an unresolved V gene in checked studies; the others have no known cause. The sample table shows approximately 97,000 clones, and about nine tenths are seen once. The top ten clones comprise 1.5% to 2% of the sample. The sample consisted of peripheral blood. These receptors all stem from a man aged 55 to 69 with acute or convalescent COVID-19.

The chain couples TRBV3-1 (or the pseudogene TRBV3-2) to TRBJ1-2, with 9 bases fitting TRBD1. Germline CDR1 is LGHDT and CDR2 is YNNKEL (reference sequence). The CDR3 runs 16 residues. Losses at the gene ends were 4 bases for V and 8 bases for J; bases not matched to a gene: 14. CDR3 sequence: CASSRISPGTGYGYTF. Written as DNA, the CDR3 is TGTGCCAGCAGCCGTATAAGCCCTGGGACAGGGTACGGCTACACCTTC.

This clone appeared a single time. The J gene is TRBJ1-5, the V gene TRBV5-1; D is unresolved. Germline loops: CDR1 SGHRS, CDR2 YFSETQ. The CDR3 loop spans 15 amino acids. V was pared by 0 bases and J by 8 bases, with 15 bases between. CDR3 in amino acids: CASSLDEGSGKPQHF. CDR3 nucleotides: TGCGCCAGCAGCTTGGATGAAGGGTCCGGGAAGCCCCAGCATTTT.

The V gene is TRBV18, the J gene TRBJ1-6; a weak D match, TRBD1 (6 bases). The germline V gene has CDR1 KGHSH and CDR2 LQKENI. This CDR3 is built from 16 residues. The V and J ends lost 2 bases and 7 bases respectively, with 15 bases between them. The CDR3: CASSPVPPRGNSPLHF. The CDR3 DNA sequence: TGTGCCAGCTCACCAGTTCCCCCCAGGGGCAATTCACCCCTCCACTTT.

In nucleotides, the CDR3 is TGTGCCAGTAGTATTGTTCCGGGGGAGGAAAAACTGTTTTTT. It specifies CASSIVPGEEKLFF. This chain uses TRBV19 with TRBJ1-4; possibly TRBD1 for D (5 bases). CDR3 length: 14 residues. V lost 3 bases, J lost 8 bases, and 13 bases lay in between. Germline V gene data show CDR1 as LNHDA and CDR2 as SQIVND (reference sequence).

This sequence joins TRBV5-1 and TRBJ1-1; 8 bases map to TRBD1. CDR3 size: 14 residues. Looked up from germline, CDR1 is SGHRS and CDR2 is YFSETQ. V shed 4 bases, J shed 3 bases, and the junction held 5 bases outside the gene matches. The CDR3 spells CASSEQGGDTEAFF. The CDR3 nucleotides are TGCGCCAGCAGCGAACAGGGGGGAGACACTGAAGCTTTCTTT.

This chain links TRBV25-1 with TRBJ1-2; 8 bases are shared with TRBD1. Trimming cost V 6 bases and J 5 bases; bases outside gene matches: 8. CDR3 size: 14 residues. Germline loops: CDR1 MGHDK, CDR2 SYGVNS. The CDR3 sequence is CASRPQGAGYGYTF. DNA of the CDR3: TGTGCCAGCAGACCTCAGGGGGCAGGTTATGGCTACACCTTC.

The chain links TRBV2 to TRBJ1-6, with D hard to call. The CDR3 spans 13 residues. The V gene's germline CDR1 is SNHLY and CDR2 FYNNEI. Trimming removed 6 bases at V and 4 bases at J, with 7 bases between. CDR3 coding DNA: TGTGCCAGCAGGCAGGTTTATAATTCACCCCTCCACTTT. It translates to CASRQVYNSPLHF. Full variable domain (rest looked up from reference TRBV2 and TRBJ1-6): EPEVTQTPSHQVTQMGQEVILRCVPISNHLYFYWYRQILGQKVEFLVSFYNNEISEKSEIFDDQFSVERPDGSNFTLKIRSTKLEDSAMYFCASRQVYNSPLHFGNGTRLTVT.

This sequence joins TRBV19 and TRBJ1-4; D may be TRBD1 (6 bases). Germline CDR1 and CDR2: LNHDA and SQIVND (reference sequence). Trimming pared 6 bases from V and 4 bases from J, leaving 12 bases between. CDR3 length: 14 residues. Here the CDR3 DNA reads TGTGCCAGTAGCGGGTGGGGACATAATGAAAAACTGTTTTTT. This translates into CASSGWGHNEKLFF.

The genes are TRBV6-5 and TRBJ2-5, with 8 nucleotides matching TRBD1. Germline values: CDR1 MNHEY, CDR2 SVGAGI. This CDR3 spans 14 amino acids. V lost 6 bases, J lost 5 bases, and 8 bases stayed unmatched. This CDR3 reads CASRLDRALETQYF. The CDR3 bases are TGTGCCAGCAGGTTGGACAGGGCGCTTGAGACCCAGTACTTC.

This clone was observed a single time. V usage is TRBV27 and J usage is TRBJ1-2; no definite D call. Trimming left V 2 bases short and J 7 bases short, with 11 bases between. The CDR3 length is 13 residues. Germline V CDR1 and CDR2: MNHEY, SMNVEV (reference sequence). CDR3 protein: CASSLRLSGGYTF. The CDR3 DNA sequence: TGTGCCAGCAGTTTAAGACTGTCGGGTGGCTACACCTTC.

CDR3 protein: CASKESLNTGELFF. CDR3 DNA: TGCGCCAGCAAAGAGAGCCTGAACACCGGGGAGCTGTTTTTT. V and J are TRBV10-1 and TRBJ2-2; no definite D call. Trimming pared 7 bases from V and 1 base from J, leaving 10 bases between. This CDR3 contains 14 residues. The V gene's germline CDR1 is WNHNN and CDR2 SYGVQD (reference sequence).

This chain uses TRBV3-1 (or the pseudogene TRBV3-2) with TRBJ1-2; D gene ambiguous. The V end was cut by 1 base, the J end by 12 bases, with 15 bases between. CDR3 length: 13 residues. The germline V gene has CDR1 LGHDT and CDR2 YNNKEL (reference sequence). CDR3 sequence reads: CASSQGGPHPNTF. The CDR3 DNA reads TGTGCCAGCAGCCAAGGAGGCCCACATCCAAACACCTTC.

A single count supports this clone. In DNA form, the CDR3 reads TGTGCCAGCAGCTTGATGGGACAGGGCTATCAGCCCCAGCATTTT. This gives the protein CASSLMGQGYQPQHF. The chain recombines TRBV5-6 with TRBJ1-5, with 9 bases fitting TRBD1. V shed 1 base and J 5 bases; nucleotides not matched to a gene: 4. The germline CDR1 and CDR2 sequences are SGHDT and YYEEEE. This CDR3 contains 15 residues.

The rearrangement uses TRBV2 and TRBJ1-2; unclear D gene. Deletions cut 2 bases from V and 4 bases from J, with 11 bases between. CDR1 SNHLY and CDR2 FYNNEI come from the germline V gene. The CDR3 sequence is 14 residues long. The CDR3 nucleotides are TGTGCCAGCAGTGAATCTGGCCGGGGCTATGGCTACACCTTC. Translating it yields CASSESGRGYGYTF. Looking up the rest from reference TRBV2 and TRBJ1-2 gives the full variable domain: EPEVTQTPSHQVTQMGQEVILRCVPISNHLYFYWYRQILGQKVEFLVSFYNNEISEKSEIFDDQFSVERPDGSNFTLKIRSTKLEDSAMYFCASSESGRGYGYTFGSGTRLTVV.

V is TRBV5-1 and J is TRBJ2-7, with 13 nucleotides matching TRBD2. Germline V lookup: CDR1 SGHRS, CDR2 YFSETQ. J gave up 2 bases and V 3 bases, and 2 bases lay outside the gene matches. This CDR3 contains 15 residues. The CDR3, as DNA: TGCGCCAGCAGCTGGGGGACTAGCGGGGCCTACGAGCAGTACGTC. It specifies CASSWGTSGAYEQYV.

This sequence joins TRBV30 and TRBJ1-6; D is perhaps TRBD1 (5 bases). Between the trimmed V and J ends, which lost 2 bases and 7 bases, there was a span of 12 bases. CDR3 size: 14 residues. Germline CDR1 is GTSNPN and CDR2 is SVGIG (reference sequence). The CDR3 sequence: CAWSHGTSNSPLHF. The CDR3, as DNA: TGTGCCTGGAGTCACGGGACTTCCAATTCACCCCTCCACTTT.

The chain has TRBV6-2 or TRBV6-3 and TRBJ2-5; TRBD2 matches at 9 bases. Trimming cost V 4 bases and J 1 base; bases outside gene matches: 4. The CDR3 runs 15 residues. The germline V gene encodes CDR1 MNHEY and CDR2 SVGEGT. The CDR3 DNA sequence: TGTGCCAGCAGTTCCAGACTAGCGGCCCAAGAGACCCAGTACTTC. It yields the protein CASSSRLAAQETQYF.

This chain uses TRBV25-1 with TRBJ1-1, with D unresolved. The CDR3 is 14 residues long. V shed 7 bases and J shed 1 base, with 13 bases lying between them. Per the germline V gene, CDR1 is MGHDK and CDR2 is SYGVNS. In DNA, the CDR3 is TGTGCCAGCACTCGTGGCGGGGAGAACACTGAAGCTTTCTTT. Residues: CASTRGGENTEAFF. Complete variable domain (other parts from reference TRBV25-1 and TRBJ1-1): EADIYQTPRYLVIGTGKKITLECSQTMGHDKMYWYQQDPGMELHLIHYSYGVNSTEKGDLSSESTVSRIRTEHFPLTLESARPSHTSQYLCASTRGGENTEAFFGQGTRLTVV.

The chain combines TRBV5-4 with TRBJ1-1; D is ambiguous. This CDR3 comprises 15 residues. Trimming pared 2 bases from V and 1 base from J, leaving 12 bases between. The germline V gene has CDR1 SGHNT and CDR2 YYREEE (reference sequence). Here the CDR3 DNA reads TGTGCCAGCAGCTTCCAGGATCAAAGGAACACTGAAGCTTTCTTT. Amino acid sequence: CASSFQDQRNTEAFF.

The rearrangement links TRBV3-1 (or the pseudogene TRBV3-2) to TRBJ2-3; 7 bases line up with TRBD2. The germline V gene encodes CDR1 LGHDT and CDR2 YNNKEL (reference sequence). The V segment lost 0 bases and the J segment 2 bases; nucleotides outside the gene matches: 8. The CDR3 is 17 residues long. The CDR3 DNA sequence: TGTGCCAGCAGCCAAGATTTGGCGCGGGGGTACACAGATACGCAGTATTTT. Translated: CASSQDLARGYTDTQYF.

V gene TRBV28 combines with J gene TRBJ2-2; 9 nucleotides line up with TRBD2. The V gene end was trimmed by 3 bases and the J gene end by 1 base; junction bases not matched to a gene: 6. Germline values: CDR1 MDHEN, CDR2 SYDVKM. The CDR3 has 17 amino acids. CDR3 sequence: CASSFPRLAVNTGELFF. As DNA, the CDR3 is TGTGCCAGCAGTTTCCCGAGACTAGCGGTGAACACCGGGGAGCTGTTTTTT.

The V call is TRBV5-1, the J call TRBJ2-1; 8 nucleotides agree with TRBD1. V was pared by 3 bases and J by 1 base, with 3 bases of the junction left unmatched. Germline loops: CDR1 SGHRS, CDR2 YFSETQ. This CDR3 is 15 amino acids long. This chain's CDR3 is CASSWGTGSYNEQFF. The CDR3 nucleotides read TGCGCCAGCAGCTGGGGGACAGGTTCCTACAATGAGCAGTTCTTC. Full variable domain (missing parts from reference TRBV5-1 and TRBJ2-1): KAGVTQTPRYLIKTRGQQVTLSCSPISGHRSVSWYQQTPGQGLQFLFEYFSETQRNKGNFPGRFSGRQFSNSRSEMNVSTLELGDSALYLCASSWGTGSYNEQFFGPGTRLTVL.

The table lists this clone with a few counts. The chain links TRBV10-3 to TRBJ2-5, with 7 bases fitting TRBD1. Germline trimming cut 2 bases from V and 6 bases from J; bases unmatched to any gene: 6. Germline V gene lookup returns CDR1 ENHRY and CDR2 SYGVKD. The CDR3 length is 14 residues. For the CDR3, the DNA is TGTGCCATCAGTGAGACGGCAGGGGGTCAGACCCAGTACTTC. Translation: CAISETAGGQTQYF.

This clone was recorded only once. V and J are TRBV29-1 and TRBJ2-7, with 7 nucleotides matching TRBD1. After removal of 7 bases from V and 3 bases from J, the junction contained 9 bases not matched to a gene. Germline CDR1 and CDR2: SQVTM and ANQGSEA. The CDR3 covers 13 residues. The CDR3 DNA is TGCAGCGCGTCCCGGGACAGTAACTACGAGCAGTACTTC. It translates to CSASRDSNYEQYF.